This TCR beta chain was obtained from a study of T cells in Graves' hyperthyroidism and ophthalmopathy. Template material for amplifying TCR beta CDR3 regions consisted of RNA transcripts. With the HTBI primer set, the TCR CDR3 went through a first round of RT-PCR. TCRdb recomputed calls from the multiplex PCR reads with MiXCR, one row per CDR3 protein. The sample gives some 490,000 distinct CDR3 sequences, 22% of which show up once; about half is in the top ten. This CDR3 is built from 13 residues. V lost 3 bases and J lost 5, with 8 bases in between. Germline loops: CDR1 KGHSH, CDR2 LQKENI. The V call is TRBV18, the J call TRBJ2-1; tentatively, D is TRBD1 (6 bases). Sequencing input: blood. The receptor was derived from an older woman with Graves' ophthalmopathy. CDR3 in amino acids: CASSPRTDNEQFF. The CDR3 DNA reads as TGTGCCAGCTCACCTCGGACAGACAATGAGCAGTTCTTC.